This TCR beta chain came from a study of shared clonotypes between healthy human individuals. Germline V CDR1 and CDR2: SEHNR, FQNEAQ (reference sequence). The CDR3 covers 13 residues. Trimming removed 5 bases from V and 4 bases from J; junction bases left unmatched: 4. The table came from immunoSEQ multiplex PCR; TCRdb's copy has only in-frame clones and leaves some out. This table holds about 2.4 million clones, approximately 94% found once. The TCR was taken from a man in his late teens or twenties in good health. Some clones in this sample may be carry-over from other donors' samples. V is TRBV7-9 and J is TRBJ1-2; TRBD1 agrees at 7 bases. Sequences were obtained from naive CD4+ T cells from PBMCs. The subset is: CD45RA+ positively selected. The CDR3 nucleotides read TGTGCCAGCAGCCAGGGACAGAGCTATGGCTACACCTTC. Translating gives CASSQGQSYGYTF.